Listed below are T cell receptor beta chains from one sample, sequenced in a study of shared clonotypes between healthy human individuals. Method: immunoSEQ multiplex PCR; TCRdb's copy keeps in-frame clones and lacks some. The repertoire consists of under 650,000 clones, with 90% to 96% occurring once and the leading ten covering roughly 0.06%. Sequenced material: naive CD4+ T cells sorted from blood. The receptors originated from a woman in her thirties in good health. The CDR3 runs from the conserved cysteine through the conserved F or W. The order of the fields is D gene, J gene, clone size, V gene, CDR3 DNA, CDR3 protein. A D gene is named only where the DNA matches it firmly. Size values are once, few and many counts, or a class for expanded clones, and some rows have none.

TRBD2,TRBJ2-1,.,TRBV11-1,TGTGCCAGCAGCGCGGGTGGTAGCGGGGGCCCAGGAGATGAGCAGTTCTTC,CASSAGGSGGPGDEQFF
.,TRBJ1-3,.,TRBV7-9,TGTGCCAGCAGCTTAGCGCTTGCGGGGAGCTCTGGAAACACCATATATTTT,CASSLALAGSSGNTIYF
TRBD1,TRBJ1-2,.,TRBV10-2,TGCGCCAGCAGTGACCCCTACAGGGGGGGAGGCTACACCTTC,CASSDPYRGGGYTF
TRBD1,TRBJ2-5,.,TRBV5-1,TGCGCCAGCAGCTTTGGGACAGCTAAAGAGACCCAGTACTTC,CASSFGTAKETQYF
.,TRBJ2-7,.,TRBV15,TGTGCCACCAGCAGTAAGAGAGGAGGGTTTAGTACCTACGAGCAGTACTTC,CATSSKRGGFSTYEQYF
.,TRBJ2-1,.,TRBV5-8,TGTGCCAGCAGCTTATTACGGGAGCCCCCGAGACAGTTCTTC,CASSLLREPPRQFF
.,TRBJ1-2,once,TRBV27,TGTGCCAGCAGTTTTCCGGGCTCCCGAGGCTACACCTTC,CASSFPGSRGYTF
.,TRBJ2-1,.,TRBV7-3,TGTGCCAGCAGTTGGGGCGGGCTGAGCTCCTACAATGAGCAGTTCTTC,CASSWGGLSSYNEQFF
TRBD2,TRBJ2-5,.,TRBV5-6,TGTGCCAGCAGCTCACCATTAGCGGGAGACTGGAAGACCCAGTACTTC,CASSSPLAGDWKTQYF
.,TRBJ1-1,.,TRBV19,TGTGCCACCACTAAAGAGGCGAGGTCCGAAGCTTTCTTT,CATTKEARSEAFF
.,TRBJ1-1,.,TRBV19,TGTGCCAGTAGTACGTTCCGTGGAGAAGCTTTCTTT,CASSTFRGEAFF
TRBD1,TRBJ2-7,.,TRBV5-1,TGCGCCAGCAGCTCAACCGGGACAGGGACCTACGAGCAGTACTTC,CASSSTGTGTYEQYF
TRBD1,TRBJ1-2,.,TRBV19,TGTGCCAGTAGTATAGAACCGACAGGGAGGCACTATGGCTACACCTTC,CASSIEPTGRHYGYTF
.,TRBJ2-7,.,TRBV10-3,TGTGCCATCAGTGCCGGGACTGTCACCTACGAGCAGTACTTC,CAISAGTVTYEQYF
TRBD1,TRBJ2-3,.,TRBV4-1,TGCGCCAGCAGCCAAGATCCCCGGACAGGGGGCACAGATACGCAGTATTTT,CASSQDPRTGGTDTQYF
.,TRBJ1-1,.,TRBV5-4,TGTGCCAGCAGCTTGGAGCGGAGACAGTCGAACACTGAAGCTTTCTTT,CASSLERRQSNTEAFF
.,TRBJ2-2,.,TRBV11-3,TGTGCCAGCAGCTCCGGGCCAAATAGGGGGGAGCTGTTTTTT,CASSSGPNRGELFF
.,TRBJ2-7,once,TRBV2,TGTGCCAGCAACAATAACAGGGAATCCTACGAGCAGTACTTC,CASNNNRESYEQYF
.,TRBJ2-5,once,TRBV28,TGTGCCAGCAGTTTTAATGGGGGGGCGAGAGGCCAAGAGACCCAGTACTTC,CASSFNGGARGQETQYF
.,TRBJ2-3,.,TRBV2,TGTGCCAGCAGTGCCGGGGATACGCAGTATTTT,CASSAGDTQYF
.,TRBJ2-5,.,TRBV13,TGTGCCAGCAGCTTAAGGTCGATGTGGCCGGAGACCCAGTACTTC,CASSLRSMWPETQYF
TRBD1,TRBJ1-2,.,TRBV27,TGTGCCAGCAGCCAGGACAGGGTGTCCTATGGCTACACCTTC,CASSQDRVSYGYTF
.,TRBJ1-2,.,TRBV28,TGTGCCAGCAGTTTGACCGACGGGGGCTTCCTTCCGAGCTACACCTTC,CASSLTDGGFLPSYTF
.,TRBJ2-1,.,TRBV20-1,TGCAGTGCTAGAGCCGACAATGAGCAGTTCTTC,CSARADNEQFF
.,TRBJ2-1,.,TRBV6-5,TGTGCCAGCAGTTACTCGCAGGGATTTTCCTACAATGAGCAGTTCTTC,CASSYSQGFSYNEQFF
TRBD2,TRBJ2-7,few,TRBV18,TGTGCCAGCTCACTAGCGGGGGAGCAGTACTTC,CASSLAGEQYF
TRBD2,TRBJ2-3,.,TRBV5-1,TGCGCCAGCAGCACTAGCGGGAGGCAGGCAGATACGCAGTATTTT,CASSTSGRQADTQYF
.,TRBJ2-7,.,TRBV19,TGTGCCAGTAGTGCATATTCCGGGGCCCCCTACGAGCAGTACTTC,CASSAYSGAPYEQYF
.,TRBJ1-3,.,TRBV6-5,TGTGCCAGCAGTTACAAAGGCAGCTCTGGAAACACCATATATTTT,CASSYKGSSGNTIYF
.,TRBJ1-2,few,TRBV18,TGTGCCAGCTCACCATCCCAGGGCCCCACCGATGGCTACACCTTC,CASSPSQGPTDGYTF
.,TRBJ1-2,once,TRBV7-2,TGTGCCAGCAGCTTAGGTGGCAGACCGAACTATGGCTACACCTTC,CASSLGGRPNYGYTF
.,TRBJ1-1,once,TRBV27,TGTGCCAGCAGAAGAGAGACGTCAGGGGTGGTTGAAGCTTTCTTT,CASRRETSGVVEAFF
.,TRBJ2-7,.,TRBV19,TGTGCCAGTAGTCCCAGGAGGGACAGATTTTGGTACGAGCAGTACTTC,CASSPRRDRFWYEQYF
.,TRBJ2-1,.,TRBV2,TGTGCCAGCAGTGCAACAGGGTACAATGAGCAGTTCTTC,CASSATGYNEQFF
TRBD2,TRBJ2-7,.,TRBV4-1,TGCGCCAGCAGCCAAGGTCAGCGGGAGGGCCGCTCCCGCGAGCAGTACTTC,CASSQGQREGRSREQYF
.,TRBJ2-2,.,TRBV15,TGTGCCACCAGCAGAGATATCGGCACCGGGGAGCTGTTTTTT,CATSRDIGTGELFF
.,TRBJ1-1,.,TRBV5-1,TGCGCCAGCAGCTTGTCGGGGGGAACTGAAGCTTTCTTT,CASSLSGGTEAFF
TRBD2,TRBJ2-1,once,TRBV4-1,TGCGCCAGCAGCCGCCAGCGGGAGAGGGCCTACAATGAGCAGTTCTTC,CASSRQRERAYNEQFF
.,TRBJ1-1,.,TRBV9,TGTGCCAGCAGCGTCTTGGTCAGGGGCACTGAAGCTTTCTTT,CASSVLVRGTEAFF
.,TRBJ2-7,.,TRBV30,TGTGCCTGGAGAGAAAGCGGCTCCTACGAGCAGTACTTC,CAWRESGSYEQYF
.,TRBJ2-6,.,TRBV7-6,TGTGCCAGCAGCTCCATTCCCTCGGCTGGGGCCAACGTCCTGACTTTC,CASSSIPSAGANVLTF
.,TRBJ1-1,.,TRBV27,TGTGCCAGCAGTTCCCATCCGGGACCGGGGACTGAAGCTTTCTTT,CASSSHPGPGTEAFF
TRBD2,TRBJ2-7,.,TRBV28,TGTGCCAGCAGTTTTCGACTAGCGGGAGTCGAGCAGTACTTC,CASSFRLAGVEQYF
.,TRBJ2-5,.,TRBV28,TGTGCCAGCAGTCCTCGGTTAACCCAGTACTTC,CASSPRLTQYF
TRBD2,TRBJ2-2,.,TRBV7-9,TGTGCCAGCAGCCCTCGACTAGCTTCCACCGGGGAGCTGTTTTTT,CASSPRLASTGELFF
.,TRBJ1-1,.,TRBV7-2,TGTGCCAGCAGCGCAGGGACGGCGAACACTGAAGCTTTCTTT,CASSAGTANTEAFF
.,TRBJ1-1,once,TRBV10-2,TGCGCCACCTCGGTCGACATGAACACTGAAGCTTTCTTT,CATSVDMNTEAFF
.,TRBJ2-2,.,TRBV28,TGTGCCAGCAGTCGGGACGATTATAGGGAGCTGTTTTTT,CASSRDDYRELFF
.,TRBJ1-1,.,TRBV5-1,TGCGCCAGCAGCTCCAGCGTTTACACTGAAGCTTTCTTT,CASSSSVYTEAFF
.,TRBJ1-6,.,TRBV27,TGTGCCAGCAGTTACCGACCGCAGAGCTCCTATAATTCACCCCTCCACTTT,CASSYRPQSSYNSPLHF
.,TRBJ1-1,.,TRBV19,TGTGCCAGTAGTCCACAGGGAGTCACTGAAGCTTTCTTT,CASSPQGVTEAFF
.,TRBJ1-1,.,TRBV6-5,TGTGCCAGCTCTAAAGGGAGAAACACTGAAGCTTTCTTT,CASSKGRNTEAFF
.,TRBJ1-2,.,TRBV27,TGTGCCAGCAGTTTATACGGACGCGACTATGGCTACACCTTC,CASSLYGRDYGYTF
.,TRBJ2-2,.,TRBV11-3,TGTGCCAGCAGCTTAACTAACGAGGGCACCGGGGAGCTGTTTTTT,CASSLTNEGTGELFF
TRBD2,TRBJ2-4,.,TRBV18,TGTGCCAGCTCACCACTCCCAAAGCGGGAGAAAAACATTCAGTACTTC,CASSPLPKREKNIQYF
TRBD2,TRBJ2-1,.,TRBV27,TGTGCCAGCATTCGGGGGGTTGATAATGAGCAGTTCTTC,CASIRGVDNEQFF
.,TRBJ2-3,.,TRBV7-3,TGTGCCAGCAGCTTACAAGCGGGCACCCACACAGATACGCAGTATTTT,CASSLQAGTHTDTQYF
TRBD2,TRBJ2-4,.,TRBV6-6,TGTGCCAGCAGAACCCGGACTAGCGGGAGCCTGGACATTCAGTACTTC,CASRTRTSGSLDIQYF
.,TRBJ2-1,.,TRBV11-2,TGTGCCAGCAGCCGGACTGGCCATGAGCAGTTCTTC,CASSRTGHEQFF